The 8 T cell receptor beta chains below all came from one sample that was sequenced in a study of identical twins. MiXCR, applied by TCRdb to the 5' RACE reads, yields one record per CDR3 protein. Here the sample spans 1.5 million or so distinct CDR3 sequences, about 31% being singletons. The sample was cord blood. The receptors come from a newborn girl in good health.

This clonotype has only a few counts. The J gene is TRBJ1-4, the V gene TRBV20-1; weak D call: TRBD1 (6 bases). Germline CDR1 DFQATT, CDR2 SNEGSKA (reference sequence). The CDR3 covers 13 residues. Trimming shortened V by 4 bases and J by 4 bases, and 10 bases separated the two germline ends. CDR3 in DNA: TGCAGTGCTACGACAGGAAGTAATGAAAAACTGTTTTTT. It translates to CSATTGSNEKLFF.

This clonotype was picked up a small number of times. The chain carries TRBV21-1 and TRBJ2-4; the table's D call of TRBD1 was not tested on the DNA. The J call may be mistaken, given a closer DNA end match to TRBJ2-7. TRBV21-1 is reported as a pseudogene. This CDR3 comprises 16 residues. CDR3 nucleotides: TGTGCCAGCAGCAAACGAAGGGACAGGGGCTTTAACGAGCAGTACTTC. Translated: CASSKRRDRGFNEQYF.

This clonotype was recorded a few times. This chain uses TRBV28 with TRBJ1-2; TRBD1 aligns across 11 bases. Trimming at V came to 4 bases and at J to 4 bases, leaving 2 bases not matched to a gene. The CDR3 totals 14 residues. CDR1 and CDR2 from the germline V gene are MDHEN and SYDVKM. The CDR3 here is CASSWGQGGYGYTF. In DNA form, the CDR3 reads TGTGCCAGCAGTTGGGGACAGGGGGGCTATGGCTACACCTTC.

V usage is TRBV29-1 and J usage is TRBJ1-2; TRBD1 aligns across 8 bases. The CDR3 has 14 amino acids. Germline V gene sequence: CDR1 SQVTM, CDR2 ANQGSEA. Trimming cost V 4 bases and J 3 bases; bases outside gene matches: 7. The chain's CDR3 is CSVGPDRVDYGYTF. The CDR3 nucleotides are TGCAGCGTTGGACCGGACAGGGTGGACTATGGCTACACCTTC.

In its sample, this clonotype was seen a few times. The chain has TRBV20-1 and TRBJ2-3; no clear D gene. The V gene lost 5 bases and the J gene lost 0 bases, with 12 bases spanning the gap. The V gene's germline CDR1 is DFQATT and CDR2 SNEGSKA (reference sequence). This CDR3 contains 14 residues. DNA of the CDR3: TGCAGTGCTCCCGTGGGCTTCAGCACAGATACGCAGTATTTT. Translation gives CSAPVGFSTDTQYF.

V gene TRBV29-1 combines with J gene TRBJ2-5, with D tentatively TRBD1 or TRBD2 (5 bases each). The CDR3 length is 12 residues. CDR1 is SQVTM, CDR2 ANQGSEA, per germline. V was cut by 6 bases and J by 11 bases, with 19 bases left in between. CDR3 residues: CSVGVGYNEQYF. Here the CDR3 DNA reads TGCAGCGTGGGGGTAGGTTACAATGAGCAGTACTTC.

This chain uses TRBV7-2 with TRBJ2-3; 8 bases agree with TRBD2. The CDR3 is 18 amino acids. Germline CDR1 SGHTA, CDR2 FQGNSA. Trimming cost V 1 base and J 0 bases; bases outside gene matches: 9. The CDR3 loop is CASSLGVAGRSSTDTQYF. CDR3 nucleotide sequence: TGTGCCAGCAGCTTAGGGGTAGCGGGACGTTCTAGCACAGATACGCAGTATTTT. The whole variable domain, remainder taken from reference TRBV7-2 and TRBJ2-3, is GAGVSQSPSNKVTEKGKDVELRCDPISGHTALYWYRQSLGQGLEFLIYFQGNSAPDKSGLPSDRFSAERTGGSVSTLTIQRTQQEDSAVYLCASSLGVAGRSSTDTQYFGPGTRLTVL.

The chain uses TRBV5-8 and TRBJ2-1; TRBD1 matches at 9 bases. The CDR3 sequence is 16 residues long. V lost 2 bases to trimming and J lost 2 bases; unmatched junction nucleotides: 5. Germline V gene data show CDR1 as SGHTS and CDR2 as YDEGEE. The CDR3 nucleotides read TGTGCCAGCAGCTTTTACAGGGGGCAGACCTACAATGAGCAGTTCTTC. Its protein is CASSFYRGQTYNEQFF.